What follows describes a single TCR beta chain. Germline-derived CDR1 and CDR2 are SEHNR and FQNEAQ (reference sequence). V shed 4 bases and J 4 bases; nucleotides not matched to a gene: 1. The CDR3 extends over 13 amino acids. The authors' processing: Amplification of reference gene primers provided the estimated nucleated cell counts. Using immunoSEQ multiplex PCR, the repertoire was profiled, and TCRdb retains in-frame clones only, with some absent. V and J calls and clone size come straight from that table; D and trimming were deduced from the DNA. The sample yields a few hundred thousand clones, over 75% seen once. This sample is part of a study of blood T cell repertoires in COVID-19. About the research overall: Sources were T cells, B-cell-depleted T cells, or PBMCs; the material itself was cDNA or gDNA.

The sample taken for sequencing was peripheral blood. The chain joins TRBV7-9 to TRBJ2-1; the match to TRBD1 covers 7 bases. This TCR was sampled from a human donor in a cohort sampled during active COVID-19. CDR3 residues: CASSWDSYNEQFF. CDR3 nucleotide sequence: TGTGCCAGCAGCTGGGACAGTTACAATGAGCAGTTCTTC.